This TCR beta chain comes out of a study of Graves' ophthalmopathy and Graves' hyperthyroidism. Study details: Ahead of any treatment, peripheral blood was obtained at the initial diagnosis. Study-level points and caveats: Most clonotypes expanded in thyroid above 0.001 frequency were present in blood too.

Other autoimmune diseases, uncontrolled infections, pregnancy or lactation excluded patients from enrollment. Orbital computed tomography, thyroid ultrasound, TRAb, serum thyroxine and clinical symptoms formed the basis of diagnosis. Investigators amplified TCR beta CDR3 regions from RNA transcripts. Second-round multiplex PCR followed a first-round RT-PCR using HTBI primers. MiXCR, run by TCRdb on the multiplex PCR reads, gives a single entry per CDR3 protein. This sample has hundreds of thousands of distinct CDR3 sequences, with roughly an eighth found just once. Ten or more counts support this clonotype. The antigen is undetermined. The origin of this receptor is a woman aged 25-40 years with Graves' ophthalmopathy. The sample comprised blood.

CDR3 amino acids: CASSPPGLLTQYF. CDR3 coding DNA: TGTGCCAGCAGTCCACCGGGACTCTTAACCCAGTACTTC. The rearrangement joins TRBV27 to TRBJ2-5; TRBD2 is a possible D gene (6 bases). Trimming took off 5 bases at V and 8 bases at J, with 15 bases between the two ends. This CDR3 has 13 amino acids. Germline CDR1 and CDR2: MNHEY and SMNVEV (reference sequence).